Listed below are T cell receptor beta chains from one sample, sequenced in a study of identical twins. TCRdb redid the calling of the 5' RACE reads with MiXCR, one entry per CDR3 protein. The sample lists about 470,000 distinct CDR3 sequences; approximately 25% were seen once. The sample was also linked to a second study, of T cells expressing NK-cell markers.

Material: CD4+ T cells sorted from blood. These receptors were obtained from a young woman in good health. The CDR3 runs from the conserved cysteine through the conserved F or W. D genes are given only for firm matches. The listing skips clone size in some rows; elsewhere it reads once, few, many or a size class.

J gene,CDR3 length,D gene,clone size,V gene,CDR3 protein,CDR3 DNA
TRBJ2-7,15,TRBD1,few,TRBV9,CASSVGTGWALEQYF,TGTGCCAGCAGCGTTGGGACAGGGTGGGCCCTCGAGCAGTACTTC
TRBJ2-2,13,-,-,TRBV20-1,CSARLGAYGELFF,TGCAGTGCTAGATTGGGGGCTTACGGGGAGCTGTTTTTT
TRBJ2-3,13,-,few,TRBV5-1,CASSLAPSDTQYF,TGCGCCAGCAGCTTGGCACCCTCGGATACGCAGTATTTT
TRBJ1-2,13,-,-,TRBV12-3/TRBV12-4,CASSYQGFYGYTF,TGTGCCAGCAGTTACCAGGGGTTCTATGGCTACACCTTC
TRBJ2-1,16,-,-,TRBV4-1,CASSQTGLAGYNEQFF,TGCGCCAGCAGCCAGACGGGGCTAGCAGGGTACAATGAGCAGTTCTTC
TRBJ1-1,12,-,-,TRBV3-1,CASSPGQRTAFF,TGTGCCAGCAGCCCCGGGCAAAGAACGGCTTTCTTT
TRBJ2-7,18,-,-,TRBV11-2,CASSSLLSGRTSTYEQYF,TGTGCCAGCAGCTCCCTCCTGTCGGGGCGTACTTCCACCTACGAGCAGTACTTC
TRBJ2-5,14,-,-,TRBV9,CASSVGHSKETQYF,TGTGCCAGCAGCGTAGGTCACAGTAAAGAGACCCAGTACTTC
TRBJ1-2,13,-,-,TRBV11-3,CASTKGVGYGYTF,TGTGCCAGCACTAAAGGGGTTGGATATGGCTACACCTTC
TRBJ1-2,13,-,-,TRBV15,CATSRPLAAGYTF,TGTGCCACCAGCAGACCCTTAGCAGCAGGCTACACCTTC
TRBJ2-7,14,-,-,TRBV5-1,CASSPPGVLYEQYF,TGCGCCAGCAGCCCGCCCGGGGTCCTCTACGAGCAGTACTTC
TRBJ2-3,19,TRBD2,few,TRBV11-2,CASSPLHGTSGRARDTQYF,TGTGCCAGCAGCCCTCTCCACGGGACTAGCGGGAGGGCCAGGGATACGCAGTATTTT
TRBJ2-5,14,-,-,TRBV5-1,CASSLNGWQETQYF,TGCGCCAGCAGCTTGAATGGTTGGCAAGAGACCCAGTACTTC
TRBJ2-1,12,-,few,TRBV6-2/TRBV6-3,CASSWESNEQFF,TGTGCCAGCAGTTGGGAGAGCAATGAGCAGTTCTTC
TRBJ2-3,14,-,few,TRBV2,CASSRDAYTDTQYF,TGTGCCAGCAGCCGGGACGCTTACACAGATACGCAGTATTTT
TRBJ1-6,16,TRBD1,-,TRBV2,CASSPRTGVYNSPLHF,TGTGCCAGCAGTCCTAGGACAGGGGTGTATAATTCACCCCTCCACTTT
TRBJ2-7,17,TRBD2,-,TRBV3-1,CASSLSSGRADHYEQYF,TGTGCCAGCAGCCTATCAAGCGGGAGGGCCGATCACTACGAGCAGTACTTC
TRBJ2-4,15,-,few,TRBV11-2,CASSLTIGGLAIQYF,TGTGCCAGCAGCCTTACGATTGGAGGGCTCGCCATTCAGTACTTC
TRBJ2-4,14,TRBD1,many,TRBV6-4,CASTAPGQKNIQYF,TGTGCCAGCACCGCCCCGGGACAGAAAAACATTCAGTACTTC
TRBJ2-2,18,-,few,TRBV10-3,CAISESFPGGRDTGELFF,TGTGCCATCAGTGAGTCGTTCCCGGGGGGCCGGGACACCGGGGAGCTGTTTTTT
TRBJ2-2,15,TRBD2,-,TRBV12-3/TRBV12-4,CASVLSWGGTGELFF,TGTGCCAGCGTGCTCTCCTGGGGGGGCACCGGGGAGCTGTTTTTT
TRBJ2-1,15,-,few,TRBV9,CASSALNSGYNEQFF,TGTGCCAGCAGCGCATTAAACAGCGGGTACAATGAGCAGTTCTTC
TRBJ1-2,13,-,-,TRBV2,CASSRTALYGYTF,TGTGCCAGCAGCCGGACGGCCCTCTATGGCTACACCTTC
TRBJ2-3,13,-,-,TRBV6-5,CASSYSGEPGQYF,TGTGCCAGCAGTTACTCGGGGGAACCCGGACAGTATTTT
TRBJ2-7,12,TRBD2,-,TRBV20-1,CSAGGSYYEQYF,TGCAGTGCTGGCGGGAGTTACTACGAGCAGTACTTC
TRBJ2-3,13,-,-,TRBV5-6,CASRLQGMDTQYF,TGTGCCAGCAGGTTACAGGGTATGGATACGCAGTATTTT
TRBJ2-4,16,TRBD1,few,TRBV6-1,CASSDRTGGDKNIQYF,TGTGCCAGCAGTGACCGGACAGGAGGAGACAAAAACATTCAGTACTTC
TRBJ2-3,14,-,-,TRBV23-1,CASSHGESTDTQYF,TGCGCCAGCAGTCATGGGGAATCCACAGATACGCAGTATTTT
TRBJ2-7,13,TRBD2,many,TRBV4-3,CASSQETSGQQYF,TGCGCCAGCAGCCAAGAGACTAGCGGCCAGCAGTACTTC
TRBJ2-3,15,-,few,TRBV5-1,CASSLTGPQGDTQYF,TGCGCCAGCAGCTTGACGGGACCCCAGGGAGATACGCAGTATTTT
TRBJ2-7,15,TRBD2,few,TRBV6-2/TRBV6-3,CASSYLSGRAYEQYF,TGTGCCAGCAGTTACCTCAGCGGGAGGGCCTACGAGCAGTACTTC
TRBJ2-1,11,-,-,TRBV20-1,CSAGVWNEQFF,TGCAGTGCTGGAGTTTGGAATGAGCAGTTCTTC
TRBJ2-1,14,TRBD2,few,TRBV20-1,CSARGGGTYNEQFF,TGCAGTGCTCGTGGCGGGGGTACCTACAATGAGCAGTTCTTC
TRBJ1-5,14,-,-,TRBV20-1,CSAPSGPSNQPQHF,TGCAGTGCTCCCTCGGGCCCGAGCAATCAGCCCCAGCATTTT
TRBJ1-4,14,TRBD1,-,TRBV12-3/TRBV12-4,CASRFTGGSEKLFF,TGTGCCAGCAGATTCACAGGGGGCTCCGAAAAACTGTTTTTT
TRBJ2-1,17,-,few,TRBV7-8,CASSIEQGGWSYNEQFF,TGTGCCAGCAGCATCGAACAGGGCGGTTGGTCCTACAATGAGCAGTTCTTC
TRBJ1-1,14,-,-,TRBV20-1,CSASPAGKNTEAFF,TGCAGTGCTAGTCCCGCGGGTAAGAACACTGAAGCTTTCTTT
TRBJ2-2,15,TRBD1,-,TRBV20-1,CSAKHRTGPTGELFF,TGCAGTGCAAAGCACCGGACAGGGCCCACCGGGGAGCTGTTTTTT
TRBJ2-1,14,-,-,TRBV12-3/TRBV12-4,CASRDRASNNEQFF,TGTGCCAGCAGGGACCGGGCCTCAAACAATGAGCAGTTCTTC
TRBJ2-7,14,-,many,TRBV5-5,CASSPYPKNYEQYF,TGTGCCAGCAGCCCTTACCCGAAGAACTACGAGCAGTACTTC
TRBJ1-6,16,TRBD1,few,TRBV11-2,CASSPWTGVDNSPLHF,TGTGCCAGCAGCCCATGGACAGGGGTAGATAATTCACCCCTCCACTTT
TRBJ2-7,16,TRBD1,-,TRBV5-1,CASSLGWGQGSYEQYF,TGCGCCAGCAGCTTGGGGTGGGGACAGGGCTCCTACGAGCAGTACTTC
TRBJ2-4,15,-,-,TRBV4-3,CASSQDLSPGDIQYF,TGCGCCAGCAGCCAAGATCTGTCCCCAGGGGACATTCAGTACTTC
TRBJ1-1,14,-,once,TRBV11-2,CACGAWGMNTEAFF,TGTGCCTGCGGAGCTTGGGGGATGAACACTGAAGCTTTCTTT
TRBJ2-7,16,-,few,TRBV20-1,CSARGGWAGTSYEQYF,TGCAGTGCTAGAGGGGGGTGGGCGGGGACCTCCTACGAGCAGTACTTC
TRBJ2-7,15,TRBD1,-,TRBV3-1,CASSVRTGSSYEQYF,TGTGCCAGCAGCGTCCGGACAGGGTCCTCCTACGAGCAGTACTTC
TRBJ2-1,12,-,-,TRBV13,CASTWGPRKQFF,TGTGCCAGCACTTGGGGGCCTAGGAAGCAGTTCTTC
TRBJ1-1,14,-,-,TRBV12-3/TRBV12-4,CASSRQSMNTEAFF,TGTGCCAGCAGTAGACAGTCCATGAACACTGAAGCTTTCTTT
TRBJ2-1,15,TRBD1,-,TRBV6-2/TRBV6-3,CASSYEAGGYNEQFF,TGTGCCAGCAGTTACGAGGCAGGGGGCTACAATGAGCAGTTCTTC
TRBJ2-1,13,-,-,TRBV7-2,CASSVGQNNEQFF,TGTGCCAGCAGCGTAGGACAGAACAATGAGCAGTTCTTC
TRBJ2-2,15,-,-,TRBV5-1,CASSPGGGVAGELFF,TGCGCCAGCAGCCCTGGGGGTGGAGTCGCCGGGGAGCTGTTTTTT
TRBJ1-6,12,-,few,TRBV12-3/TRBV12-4,CASSRGRAPLHF,TGTGCCAGCAGCCGCGGCCGAGCACCCCTCCACTTT
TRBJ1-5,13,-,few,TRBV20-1,CSASGLRGQPQHF,TGCAGTGCCTCGGGCCTTCGGGGTCAGCCCCAGCATTTT